These T cell receptor beta chains were read from a single sample in a study of cytomegalovirus exposure and HLA in healthy donors. Assay: immunoSEQ multiplex PCR; the TCRdb copy retains only in-frame clones and omits some. Among more than 140,000 clones listed, around 82% were seen once. Sequencing was carried out using PBMCs. The receptor set was obtained from a man younger than 35 in good health and CMV-seropositive. The CDR3 runs from the conserved cysteine through the conserved F or W. D genes are given only for firm matches. Size is stated for part of the rows, as once, few or many counts, or as a class when the clone is expanded.

v_call	clone_size	d_call	j_call	cdr3_nt	cdr3_aa
TRBV30	NA	TRBD2	TRBJ2-3	TGTGCCTGGAGTGTACCTAGCGGGGGCTTGAGAGATACGCAGTATTTT	CAWSVPSGGLRDTQYF
TRBV11-2	once	TRBD1	TRBJ2-7	TGTGCCAGCAGCTTGTATGGGACAGGGTTTATAGAGCAGTACTTC	CASSLYGTGFIEQYF
TRBV28	NA	TRBD1	TRBJ1-2	TGTGCCAGCAGTTCCCTTGGCGGGACAGGGAAAGGTGGCTACACCTTC	CASSSLGGTGKGGYTF
TRBV27	NA	TRBD2	TRBJ2-5	TGTGCCAGCAGTTTAGAATCGACTAGCGGGAGAGAGACCCAGTACTTC	CASSLESTSGRETQYF
TRBV18	NA	NA	TRBJ1-2	TGTGCCAGCTCAGCACAAAAGGGGGTGGATGGCTACACCTTC	CASSAQKGVDGYTF
TRBV19	NA	NA	TRBJ1-2	TGTGCCAGTAGTGTGGACAGTATTAACTATGGCTACACCTTC	CASSVDSINYGYTF
TRBV7-6	once	TRBD1	TRBJ1-5	TGTGCCAGCAGCGCCGGACAGGTTCGGAATCAGCCCCAGCATTTT	CASSAGQVRNQPQHF
TRBV19	NA	NA	TRBJ1-5	TGTGCCAGTAGTACTTCGACAGAATATAGCAATCAGCCCCAGCATTTT	CASSTSTEYSNQPQHF
TRBV4-2	NA	NA	TRBJ2-1	TGTGCCAGCAGCCAAGAGCCGAGCGTTGAGCAGTTCTTC	CASSQEPSVEQFF
TRBV28	few	NA	TRBJ2-5	TGTGCCAGCAGTTTGACGGGTTTCCAAGAGACCCAGTACTTC	CASSLTGFQETQYF
TRBV5-1	NA	NA	TRBJ2-3	TGCGCCAGCAGCTACCGGGACTCCACAGATACGCAGTATTTT	CASSYRDSTDTQYF
TRBV11-3	once	TRBD1	TRBJ2-1	TGTGCCAGCAGCTTAATCGGGACAGGGGACAATGAGCAGTTCTTC	CASSLIGTGDNEQFF
TRBV19	NA	NA	TRBJ1-1	TGTGCCAGTAGAAGGGGGACTGAAGCTTTCTTT	CASRRGTEAFF
TRBV5-1	NA	TRBD1	TRBJ2-7	TGCGCCAGCAGCTTGGTCGGGACAGGTTCCTACGAGCAGTACTTC	CASSLVGTGSYEQYF
TRBV10-2	NA	TRBD1	TRBJ2-1	TGCGCCAGCAGCACCCCAGGGGGAGACCGCAGCAATGAGCAGTTCTTC	CASSTPGGDRSNEQFF
TRBV4-1	NA	NA	TRBJ2-6	TGCGCCAGCAGCGCGGGGATGTCTGGGGCCAACGTCCTGACTTTC	CASSAGMSGANVLTF
TRBV9	NA	NA	TRBJ1-3	TGTGCCAGCAGCGCCCACAGGGTATTATCTGGAAACACCATATATTTT	CASSAHRVLSGNTIYF
TRBV6-1	once	NA	TRBJ2-3	TGTGCCAGCAATCCGGGACACGGAAGGGGAGATACGCAGTATTTT	CASNPGHGRGDTQYF
TRBV9	NA	NA	TRBJ2-6	TGTGCCAGCAGCTCTTCCCAGCCCGGGTACTCTGGGGCCAACGTCCTGACTTTC	CASSSSQPGYSGANVLTF
TRBV7-2	NA	TRBD2	TRBJ2-3	TGTGCCAGCAGCTTAGGTTTCCGAGGGAGGGCTGATACGCAGTATTTT	CASSLGFRGRADTQYF
TRBV29-1	NA	TRBD2	TRBJ2-7	TGCAGCGTTGAAGATCCGACTAGCGGGAGACAATGCGAGCAGTACTTC	CSVEDPTSGRQCEQYF
TRBV6-6	NA	NA	TRBJ1-3	TGTGCCAGCAGTCTGGCGTTTGAGGCGGGAAACACCATATATTTT	CASSLAFEAGNTIYF
TRBV29-1	NA	NA	TRBJ1-1	TGCAGCGTACAGGGCACTGAAGCTTTCTTT	CSVQGTEAFF
TRBV15	NA	NA	TRBJ1-1	TGTGCCACCAGCAGCTCGCCGGACACTGAAGCTTTCTTT	CATSSSPDTEAFF
TRBV9	NA	TRBD1	TRBJ1-2	TGTGCCAGCAGCGAGAGGGGACAGGGGAAAATCACCTTC	CASSERGQGKITF
TRBV5-1	NA	TRBD1	TRBJ2-1	TGCGCCAGCAGCAGAGGGGACAGGGGGCCCAATGAGCAGTTCTTC	CASSRGDRGPNEQFF
TRBV19	NA	TRBD2	TRBJ2-7	TGTGCCAGTAGTATGAAGCGGGAGCCTACTTACGAGCAGTACTTC	CASSMKREPTYEQYF
TRBV7-9	NA	TRBD1	TRBJ1-2	TGTGCCAGCAGCACCCCAGGGGGCTTTTGGGGCTACACCTTC	CASSTPGGFWGYTF
TRBV6-6	NA	NA	TRBJ2-7	TGTGCCAGCAGTGCAGGTTCCTACGAGCAGTACTTC	CASSAGSYEQYF
TRBV5-6	NA	TRBD1	TRBJ1-2	TGTGCCAGCAGCTGGCAGGGGGCGAACTATGGCTACACCTTC	CASSWQGANYGYTF
TRBV13	NA	NA	TRBJ2-7	TGTGCCAGCAGCTCTCTAAAGTGGGAGCAGTACTTC	CASSSLKWEQYF
TRBV19	NA	NA	TRBJ1-2	TGTGCCAGTACTATTACAGGGAGTGGCGGCTACACCTTC	CASTITGSGGYTF
TRBV11-1	NA	TRBD2	TRBJ2-7	TGTGCCAGCAGTCTCTGGGGCGGGAGGACCCCTACGGAGCAGTACTTC	CASSLWGGRTPTEQYF
TRBV19	NA	NA	TRBJ2-2	TGTGCCAGTAGTAAAAGGGGGAACACCGGGGAGCTGTTTTTT	CASSKRGNTGELFF
TRBV27	NA	NA	TRBJ2-7	TGTGCCAGCAGTTTACAGGGGTCCTACGAGCAGTACTTC	CASSLQGSYEQYF
TRBV19	few	TRBD1	TRBJ2-4	TGTGCCAGTAGCTCGGGACAGACCAAAAACATTCAGTACTTC	CASSSGQTKNIQYF
TRBV6-5	NA	TRBD1	TRBJ2-5	TGTGCCAGCAGTTACTCGAGGACAGGGGGCGGGGAGACCCAGTACTTC	CASSYSRTGGGETQYF
TRBV7-9	once	NA	TRBJ1-2	TGTGCCTTAAGGACAGATGGCTACACCTTC	CALRTDGYTF
TRBV5-5	NA	NA	TRBJ2-7	TGTGCCAGCAGCTTCTTCGAACGGGCGGGGGAGCAGTACTTC	CASSFFERAGEQYF
TRBV6-5	few	NA	TRBJ1-5	TGTGCCAGCAGTTACTCGAGGGCGAACCAGCCCCAGCATTTT	CASSYSRANQPQHF
TRBV6-6	NA	NA	TRBJ2-7	TGTGCCAGCAGTTACGGGTGGGAGGCCGAGCAGTACTTC	CASSYGWEAEQYF
TRBV30	once	NA	TRBJ2-7	TGTGCCTGGGGGATTGGACTGTCCCCCTACGAGCAGTACTTC	CAWGIGLSPYEQYF
TRBV2	few	TRBD1	TRBJ1-4	TGTGCCAGCAGTGTCTCCGGGACAGGGGGGAGTGAAAAACTGTTTTTT	CASSVSGTGGSEKLFF
TRBV15	NA	NA	TRBJ1-5	TGTGCCACCAGCAGAGATGGGGAGAGACCATTTAGCAATCAGCCCCAGCATTTT	CATSRDGERPFSNQPQHF
TRBV7-2	NA	TRBD1	TRBJ1-1	TGTGCCAGCAGCTATCCAGGGGGCAGCTTAGCTTTCTTT	CASSYPGGSLAFF
TRBV5-1	NA	NA	TRBJ2-7	TGCGCCAGCAGCTTGGGTCAGGGGTTGGAGCAGTACTTC	CASSLGQGLEQYF
TRBV5-1	once	TRBD2	TRBJ2-4	TGCGCCAGCAGCTTCACTAGCGGGACGTCGAACATTCAGTACTTC	CASSFTSGTSNIQYF
TRBV7-2	once	NA	TRBJ1-1	TGTGCCAGCAGCCCAGGGGTGGGGCTCCTGAACACTGAAGCTTTCTTT	CASSPGVGLLNTEAFF